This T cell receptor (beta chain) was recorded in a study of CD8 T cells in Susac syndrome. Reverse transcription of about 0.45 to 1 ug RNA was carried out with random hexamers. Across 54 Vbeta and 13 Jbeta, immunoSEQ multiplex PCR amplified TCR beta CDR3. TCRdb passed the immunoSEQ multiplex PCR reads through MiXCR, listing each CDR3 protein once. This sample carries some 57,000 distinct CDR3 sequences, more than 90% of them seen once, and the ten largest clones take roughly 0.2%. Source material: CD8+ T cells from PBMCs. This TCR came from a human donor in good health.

The CDR3 DNA reads TGTGCCAGCAGGGGGAGCACGTCCCAAGAGACCCAGTACTTC. Protein sequence: CASRGSTSQETQYF. The V call is TRBV12-3 or TRBV12-4, the J call TRBJ2-5, with D maybe TRBD2 (5 bases). Trimming pared 6 bases from V and 1 base from J, leaving 12 bases between. The CDR3 has 14 amino acids.